Below are 13 T cell receptor beta chains sequenced from a single sample in a study of cytomegalovirus exposure and HLA in healthy donors. Primers for the PCR totalled 60 Vbeta and 13 Jbeta. Using immunoSEQ multiplex PCR, the repertoire was profiled, and TCRdb retains in-frame clones only, with some absent. Here the sample spans 110,000 to 150,000 clones, 82% being singletons. Sequencing was done on a sample of PBMCs. These receptors originate from a woman aged 40 to 55 in good health and CMV-seronegative.

The chain uses TRBV28 and TRBJ2-6, with D tentatively TRBD1 (5 bases). The V and J ends lost 5 bases and 6 bases respectively, with 8 bases between them. Germline V lookup: CDR1 MDHEN, CDR2 SYDVKM. CDR3 length: 13 amino acids. The CDR3 loop reads CASSPGQANVLTF. The CDR3 region has the DNA TGTGCCAGCAGTCCAGGGCAGGCCAACGTCCTGACTTTC.

The chain uses TRBV19 and TRBJ1-5; D possibly corresponds to TRBD1 (5 bases). The ends were cut back, 1 base at V and 5 bases at J, with 12 bases in the middle. There are 15 residues in the CDR3. Germline V CDR1 and CDR2: LNHDA, SQIVND (reference sequence). CDR3 DNA sequence: TGTGCCAGTAGTATAGTTAACCGGGGGTATCAGCCCCAGCATTTT. This encodes CASSIVNRGYQPQHF.

This chain links TRBV5-1 with TRBJ2-7; 9 bases are shared with TRBD1. The CDR3 covers 17 residues. Looked up from germline, CDR1 is SGHRS and CDR2 is YFSETQ. J was trimmed by 7 bases and V by 1 base; bases with no gene match: 15. The chain's CDR3 is CASSLYRGGTGFGEQYF. The CDR3, as DNA: TGCGCCAGCAGCTTGTATAGAGGCGGGACAGGGTTTGGTGAGCAGTACTTC.

This clone was observed once. The chain employs TRBV4-3 and TRBJ2-1; D not certain. The CDR3 contains 15 residues. V was clipped by 0 bases and J by 6 bases, with 12 bases between them. The germline CDR1 and CDR2 sequences are LGHNA and YSLEER. The CDR3 reads CASSQEMFLSNEQFF. CDR3 sequence (DNA): TGCGCCAGCAGCCAAGAAATGTTCCTAAGCAATGAGCAGTTCTTC.

V gene TRBV4-1 combines with J gene TRBJ2-3; 14 bases match TRBD2. Trimming took 6 bases from V and 3 from J; bases not matched to a gene: 8. In germline, CDR1 is MGHRA, CDR2 YSYEKL. This CDR3 is built from 17 residues. This CDR3 is CASRLGTSGSGTDTQYF. As DNA, the CDR3 is TGCGCCAGCAGGCTTGGGACTAGCGGGAGCGGGACAGATACGCAGTATTTT.

This clone was detected once. J is TRBJ1-2 and V is TRBV21-1. TRBV21-1 is described as a pseudogene. The CDR3 has 16 residues. The CDR3 spells CASSKIVLWGEDGYTF. The CDR3 bases are TGTGCCAGCAGCAAAATCGTTCTTTGGGGGGAGGATGGCTACACCTTC.

The chain is built from TRBV5-1 and TRBJ2-5, with 7 bases lining up with TRBD1. Germline assignment: CDR1 SGHRS and CDR2 YFSETQ. Germline trimming cut 2 bases from V and 3 bases from J; bases unmatched to any gene: 4. The CDR3 totals 14 residues. The CDR3, as DNA: TGCGCCAGCAGCTTAGGGACAGCAAAAGAGACCCAGTACTTC. Residues: CASSLGTAKETQYF.

The chain has TRBV5-6 and TRBJ1-4, with D maybe TRBD1 (5 bases). This CDR3 region has 18 residues. Between the trimmed V and J ends, which lost 0 bases and 0 bases, there was a span of 15 bases. Germline V gene sequence: CDR1 SGHDT, CDR2 YYEEEE. The CDR3 coding sequence is TGTGCCAGCAGCTTGGCCTCGGCAGGGTTCGCAACTAATGAAAAACTGTTTTTT. Residues: CASSLASAGFATNEKLFF.

The J gene is TRBJ1-2, the V gene TRBV28; D is unclear. From germline, CDR1 is MDHEN and CDR2 SYDVKM. The CDR3 loop spans 20 amino acids. V shed 5 bases and J shed 0 bases, with 28 bases lying between them. CDR3 in amino acids: CASSPWTGMGFRAANYGYTF. The CDR3 DNA reads as TGTGCCAGCAGTCCCTGGACGGGGATGGGCTTCCGGGCAGCTAACTATGGCTACACCTTC.

The count of this clone is one. The chain is built from TRBV2 and TRBJ1-5; D is perhaps TRBD1 (5 bases). Germline CDR1 is SNHLY and CDR2 is FYNNEI. V was trimmed by 6 bases and J by 0 bases, leaving 12 bases between them. The CDR3 spans 15 residues. As DNA, the CDR3 is TGTGCCAGCAGCGATCGGACAATTAGCAATCAGCCCCAGCATTTT. As protein: CASSDRTISNQPQHF.

The DNA of the CDR3 is TGTGCCAGCAGCTTAACCGGGAGTTACGGGATGAACACTGAAGCTTTCTTT. Its translation is CASSLTGSYGMNTEAFF. The chain has TRBV7-8 and TRBJ1-1; D unclear. The CDR3 has 17 amino acids. V was pared by 2 bases and J by 0 bases, with 16 bases between. From germline, CDR1 is SGHVS and CDR2 FQNEAQ. Full variable domain (missing parts from reference TRBV7-8 and TRBJ1-1): GAGVSQSPRYKVAKRGQDVALRCDPISGHVSLFWYQQALGQGPEFLTYFQNEAQLDKSGLPSDRFFAERPEGSVSTLKIQRTQQEDSAVYLCASSLTGSYGMNTEAFFGQGTRLTVV.

This clone was seen once. The chain recombines TRBV6-4 with TRBJ2-2, with TRBD2 matching over 13 bases. J lost 5 bases, V lost 2 bases, and 2 bases had no gene match. The CDR3 loop spans 16 amino acids. Germline values: CDR1 MRHNA, CDR2 SNTAGT. This chain's CDR3 is CASSDKTSGGTGELFF. The DNA of the CDR3 is TGTGCCAGCAGTGACAAGACTAGCGGGGGGACCGGGGAGCTGTTTTTT.

The chain employs TRBV6-5 and TRBJ2-2; TRBD1 matches at 8 bases. The germline CDR1 and CDR2 sequences are MNHEY and SVGAGI. V shed 7 bases, J shed 2 bases, and the junction held 6 bases outside the gene matches. There are 15 residues in the CDR3. CDR3 bases: TGTGCCAGCATCAAGACAGGGGACAACACCGGGGAGCTGTTTTTT. It yields the protein CASIKTGDNTGELFF.